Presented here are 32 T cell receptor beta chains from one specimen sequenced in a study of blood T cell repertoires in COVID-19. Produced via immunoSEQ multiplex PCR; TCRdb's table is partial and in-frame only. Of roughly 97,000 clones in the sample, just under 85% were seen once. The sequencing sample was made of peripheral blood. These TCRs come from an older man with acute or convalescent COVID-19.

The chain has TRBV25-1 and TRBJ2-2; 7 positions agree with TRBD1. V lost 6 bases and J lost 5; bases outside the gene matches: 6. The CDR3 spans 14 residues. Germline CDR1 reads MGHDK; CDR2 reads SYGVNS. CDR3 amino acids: CASRRQGDTGELFF. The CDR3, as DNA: TGTGCCAGCAGGCGACAGGGAGATACCGGGGAGCTGTTTTTT.

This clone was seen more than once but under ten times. CDR3 in DNA: TGTGCCAGCAGTGATGGTTGGCTAGTCTACGAGCAGTACTTC. The encoded protein is CASSDGWLVYEQYF. V usage is TRBV2 and J usage is TRBJ2-7; D is ambiguous. The V gene lost 3 bases and the J gene lost 3 bases, with 12 bases spanning the gap. Germline lookup yields CDR1 SNHLY and CDR2 FYNNEI. There are 14 residues in the CDR3. Filled out from reference TRBV2 and TRBJ2-7, the complete variable domain reads EPEVTQTPSHQVTQMGQEVILRCVPISNHLYFYWYRQILGQKVEFLVSFYNNEISEKSEIFDDQFSVERPDGSNFTLKIRSTKLEDSAMYFCASSDGWLVYEQYFGPGTRLTVT.

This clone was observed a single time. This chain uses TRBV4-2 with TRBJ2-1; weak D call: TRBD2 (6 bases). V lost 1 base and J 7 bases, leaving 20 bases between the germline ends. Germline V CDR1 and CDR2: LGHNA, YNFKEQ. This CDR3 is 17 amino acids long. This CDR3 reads CASSQGLSGTPLNEQFF. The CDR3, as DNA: TGTGCCAGCAGCCAAGGCCTTAGCGGAACCCCTCTTAATGAGCAGTTCTTC.

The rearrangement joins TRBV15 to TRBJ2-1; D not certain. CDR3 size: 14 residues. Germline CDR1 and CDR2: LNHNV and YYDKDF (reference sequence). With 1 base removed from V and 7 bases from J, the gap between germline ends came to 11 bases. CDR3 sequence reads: CATSRGAGGNEQFF. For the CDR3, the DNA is TGTGCCACCAGCAGAGGGGCAGGTGGGAATGAGCAGTTCTTC.

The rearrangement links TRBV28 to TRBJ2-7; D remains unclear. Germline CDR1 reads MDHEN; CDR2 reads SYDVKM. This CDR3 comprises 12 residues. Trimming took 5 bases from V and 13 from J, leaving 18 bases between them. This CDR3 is CASSQPENSEYF. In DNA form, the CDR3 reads TGTGCCAGCAGTCAACCCGAAAACAGTGAATACTTC.

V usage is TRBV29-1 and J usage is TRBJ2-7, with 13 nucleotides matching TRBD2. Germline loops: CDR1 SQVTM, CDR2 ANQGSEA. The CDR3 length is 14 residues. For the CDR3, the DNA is TGCAGTATCATCCGGACTAGCGGGAGTTCCGAGCAGTACTTC. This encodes CSIIRTSGSSEQYF.

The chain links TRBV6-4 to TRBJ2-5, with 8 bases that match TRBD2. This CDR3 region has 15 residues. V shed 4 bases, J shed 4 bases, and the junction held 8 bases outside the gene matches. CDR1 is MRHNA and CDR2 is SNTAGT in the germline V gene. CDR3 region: CASSAGTSGSETQYF. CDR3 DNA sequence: TGTGCCAGCAGTGCTGGGACTAGTGGTTCAGAGACCCAGTACTTC.

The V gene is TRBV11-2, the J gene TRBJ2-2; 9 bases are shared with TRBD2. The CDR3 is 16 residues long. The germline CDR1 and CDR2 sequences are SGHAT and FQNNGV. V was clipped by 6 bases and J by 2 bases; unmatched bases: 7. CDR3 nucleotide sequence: TGTGCCAGCAGTTTTGCAGCGGGGGGTAACACCGGGGAGCTGTTTTTT. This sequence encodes CASSFAAGGNTGELFF.

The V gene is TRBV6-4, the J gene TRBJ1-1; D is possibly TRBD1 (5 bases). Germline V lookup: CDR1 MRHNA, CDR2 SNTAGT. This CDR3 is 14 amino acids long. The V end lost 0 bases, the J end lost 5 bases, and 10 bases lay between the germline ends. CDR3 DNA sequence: TGTGCCAGCAGTGACTCGAGTCGGGGGACTGAAGCTTTCTTT. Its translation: CASSDSSRGTEAFF.

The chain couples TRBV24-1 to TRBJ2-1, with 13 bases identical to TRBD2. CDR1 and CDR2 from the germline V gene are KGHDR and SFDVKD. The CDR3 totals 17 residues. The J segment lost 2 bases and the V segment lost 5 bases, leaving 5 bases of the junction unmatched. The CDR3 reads CATSAQTSGRPYNEQFF. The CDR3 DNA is TGTGCCACCAGTGCCCAGACTAGCGGGAGGCCCTACAATGAGCAGTTCTTC.

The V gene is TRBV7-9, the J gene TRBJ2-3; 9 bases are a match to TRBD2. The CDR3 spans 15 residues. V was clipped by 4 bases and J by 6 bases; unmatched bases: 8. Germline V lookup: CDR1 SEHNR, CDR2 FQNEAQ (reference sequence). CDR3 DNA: TGTGCCAGCAGCTCCTGGCGGGGGGGCGGGGATACGCAGTATTTT. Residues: CASSSWRGGGDTQYF. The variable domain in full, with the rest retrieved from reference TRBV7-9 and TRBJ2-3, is DTGVSQNPRHKITKRGQNVTFRCDPISEHNRLYWYRQTLGQGPEFLTYFQNEAQLEKSRLLSDRFSAERPKGSFSTLEIQRTEQGDSAMYLCASSSWRGGGDTQYFGPGTRLTVL.

This CDR3 is CAWSVLDKKLFF. DNA for the CDR3: TGTGCCTGGAGTGTACTCGATAAAAAACTGTTTTTT. The rearrangement uses TRBV30 and TRBJ1-4; D remains ambiguous. The CDR3 loop spans 12 amino acids. Trimming took off 0 bases at V and 9 bases at J, with 8 bases between the two ends. Germline loops: CDR1 GTSNPN, CDR2 SVGIG (reference sequence).

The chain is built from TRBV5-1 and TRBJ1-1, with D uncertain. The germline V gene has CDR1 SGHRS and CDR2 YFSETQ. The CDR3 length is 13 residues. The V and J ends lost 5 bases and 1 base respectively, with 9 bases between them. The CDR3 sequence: CASRVTPNTEAFF. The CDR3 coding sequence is TGCGCCAGCAGGGTGACACCGAACACTGAAGCTTTCTTT.

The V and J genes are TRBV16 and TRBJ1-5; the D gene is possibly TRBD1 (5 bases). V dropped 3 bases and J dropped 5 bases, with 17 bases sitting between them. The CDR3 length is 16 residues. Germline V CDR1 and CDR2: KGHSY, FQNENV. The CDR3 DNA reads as TGTGCCAGCAGCCAGGGGGGTTCTCCCTGGGATCAGCCCCAGCATTTT. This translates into CASSQGGSPWDQPQHF.

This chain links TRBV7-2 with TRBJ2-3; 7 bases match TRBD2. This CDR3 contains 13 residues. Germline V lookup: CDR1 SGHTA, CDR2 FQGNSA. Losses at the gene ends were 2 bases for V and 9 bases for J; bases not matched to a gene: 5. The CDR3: CASSLSSGGTQYF. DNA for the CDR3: TGTGCCAGCAGCTTAAGCTCGGGAGGCACGCAGTATTTT.

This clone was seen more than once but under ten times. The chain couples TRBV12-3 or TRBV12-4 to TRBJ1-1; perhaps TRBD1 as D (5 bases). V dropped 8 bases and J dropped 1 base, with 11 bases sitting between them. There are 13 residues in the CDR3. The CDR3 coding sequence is TGTGCCAGCCGGTTGGGGGGGAACACTGAAGCTTTCTTT. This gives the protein CASRLGGNTEAFF.

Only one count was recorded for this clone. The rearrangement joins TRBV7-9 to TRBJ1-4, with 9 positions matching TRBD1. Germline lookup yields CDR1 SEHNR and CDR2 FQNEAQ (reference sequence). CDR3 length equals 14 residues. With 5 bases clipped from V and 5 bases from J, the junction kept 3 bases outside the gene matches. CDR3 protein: CASSPDRGNEKLFF. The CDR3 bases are TGTGCCAGCAGCCCGGACAGGGGAAATGAAAAACTGTTTTTT.

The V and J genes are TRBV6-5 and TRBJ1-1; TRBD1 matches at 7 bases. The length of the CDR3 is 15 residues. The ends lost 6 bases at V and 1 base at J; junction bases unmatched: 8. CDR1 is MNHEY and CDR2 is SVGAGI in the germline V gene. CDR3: CASSKRGPGNTEAFF. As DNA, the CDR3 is TGTGCCAGCAGCAAAAGGGGGCCGGGGAACACTGAAGCTTTCTTT.

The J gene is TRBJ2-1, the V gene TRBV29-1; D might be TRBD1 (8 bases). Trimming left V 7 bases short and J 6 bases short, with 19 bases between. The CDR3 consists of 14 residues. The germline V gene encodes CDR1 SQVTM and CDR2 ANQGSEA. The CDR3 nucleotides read TGCAGCGGCAAAGACAGGGGAGGGCCCAATGAGCAGTTCTTC. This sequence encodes CSGKDRGGPNEQFF.

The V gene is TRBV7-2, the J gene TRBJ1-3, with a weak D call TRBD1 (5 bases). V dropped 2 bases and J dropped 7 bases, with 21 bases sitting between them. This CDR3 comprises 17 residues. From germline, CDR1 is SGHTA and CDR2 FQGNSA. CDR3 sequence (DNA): TGTGCCAGCAGCTTATTAAAACCGGGGGTTCGTGAGAACACCATATATTTT. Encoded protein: CASSLLKPGVRENTIYF.

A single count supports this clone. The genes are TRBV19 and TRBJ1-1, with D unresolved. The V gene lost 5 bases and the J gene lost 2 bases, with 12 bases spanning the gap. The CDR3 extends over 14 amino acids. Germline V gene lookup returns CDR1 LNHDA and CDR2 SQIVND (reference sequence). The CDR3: CASSYGLLNTEAFF. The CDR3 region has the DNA TGTGCCAGTAGTTATGGACTGTTAAACACTGAAGCTTTCTTT.

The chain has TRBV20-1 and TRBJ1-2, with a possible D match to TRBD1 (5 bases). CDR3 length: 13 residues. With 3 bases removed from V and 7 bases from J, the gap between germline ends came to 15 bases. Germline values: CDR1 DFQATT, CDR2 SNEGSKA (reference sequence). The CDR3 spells CSASPGEVSGYTF. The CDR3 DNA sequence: TGCAGTGCTAGTCCGGGGGAGGTTAGTGGCTACACCTTC.

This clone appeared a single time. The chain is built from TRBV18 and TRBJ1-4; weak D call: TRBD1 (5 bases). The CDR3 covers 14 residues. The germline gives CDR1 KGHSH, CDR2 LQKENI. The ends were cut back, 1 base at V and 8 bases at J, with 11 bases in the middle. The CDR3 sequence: CASSPQGMREKLFF. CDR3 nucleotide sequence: TGTGCCAGCTCACCACAGGGGATGCGGGAAAAACTGTTTTTT.

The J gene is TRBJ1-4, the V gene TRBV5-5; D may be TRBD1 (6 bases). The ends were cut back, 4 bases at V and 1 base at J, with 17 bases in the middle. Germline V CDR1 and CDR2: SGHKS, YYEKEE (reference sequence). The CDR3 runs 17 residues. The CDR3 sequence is CASSLDSLLLTNEKLFF. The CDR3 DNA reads TGTGCCAGCAGCCTGGACAGTTTACTCCTAACTAATGAAAAACTGTTTTTT.

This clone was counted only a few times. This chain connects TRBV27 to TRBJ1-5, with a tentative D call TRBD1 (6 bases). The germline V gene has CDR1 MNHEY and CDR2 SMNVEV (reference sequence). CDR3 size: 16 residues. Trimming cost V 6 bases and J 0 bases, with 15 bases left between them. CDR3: CASSPGGLYSNQPQHF. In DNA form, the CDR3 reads TGTGCCAGCAGCCCCGGGGGGCTTTATAGCAATCAGCCCCAGCATTTT.

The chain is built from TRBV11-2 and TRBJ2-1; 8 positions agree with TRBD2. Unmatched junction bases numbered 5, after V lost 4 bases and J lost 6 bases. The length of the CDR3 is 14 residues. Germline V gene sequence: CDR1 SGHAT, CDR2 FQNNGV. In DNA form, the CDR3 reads TGTGCCAGCAGCTCGACAGCGGGGGTCAATGAGCAGTTCTTC. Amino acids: CASSSTAGVNEQFF. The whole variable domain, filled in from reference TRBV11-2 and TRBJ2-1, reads EAGVAQSPRYKIIEKRQSVAFWCNPISGHATLYWYQQILGQGPKLLIQFQNNGVVDDSQLPKDRFSAERLKGVDSTLKIQPAKLEDSAVYLCASSSTAGVNEQFFGPGTRLTVL.

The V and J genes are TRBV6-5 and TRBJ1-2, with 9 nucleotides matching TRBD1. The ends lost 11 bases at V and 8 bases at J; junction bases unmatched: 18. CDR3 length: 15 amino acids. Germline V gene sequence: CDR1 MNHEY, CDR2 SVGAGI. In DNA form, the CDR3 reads TGTGCCGGATACAACACAGGGGGCGCGGCGTGGGGCTACACCTTC. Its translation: CAGYNTGGAAWGYTF.

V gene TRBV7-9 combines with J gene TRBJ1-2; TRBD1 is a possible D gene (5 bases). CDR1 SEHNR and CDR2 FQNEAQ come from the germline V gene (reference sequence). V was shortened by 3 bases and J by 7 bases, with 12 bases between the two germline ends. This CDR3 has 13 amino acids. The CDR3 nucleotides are TGTGCCAGCAGCTTTAAGGGGTTTGTTGGCTACACCTTC. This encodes CASSFKGFVGYTF.

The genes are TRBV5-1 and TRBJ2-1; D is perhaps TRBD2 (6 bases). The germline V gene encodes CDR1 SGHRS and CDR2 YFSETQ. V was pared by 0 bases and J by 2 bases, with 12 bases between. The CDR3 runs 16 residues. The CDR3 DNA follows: TGCGCCAGCAGCTTGGATAGCGGACTACCCTACAATGAGCAGTTCTTC. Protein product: CASSLDSGLPYNEQFF.

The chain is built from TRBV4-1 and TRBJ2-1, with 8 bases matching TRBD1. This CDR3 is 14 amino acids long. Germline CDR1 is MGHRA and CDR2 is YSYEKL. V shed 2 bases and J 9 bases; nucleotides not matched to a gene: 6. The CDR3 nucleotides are TGCGCCAGCAGCCAAAATGGACAGGGCTCTGAGCAGTTCTTC. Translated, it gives CASSQNGQGSEQFF.

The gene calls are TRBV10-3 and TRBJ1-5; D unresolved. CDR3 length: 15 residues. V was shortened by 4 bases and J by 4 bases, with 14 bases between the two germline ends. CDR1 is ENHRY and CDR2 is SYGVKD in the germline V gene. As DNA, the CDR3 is TGTGCCATCAGTGGCTCTTTAGGCGGAAATCAGCCCCAGCATTTT. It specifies CAISGSLGGNQPQHF.

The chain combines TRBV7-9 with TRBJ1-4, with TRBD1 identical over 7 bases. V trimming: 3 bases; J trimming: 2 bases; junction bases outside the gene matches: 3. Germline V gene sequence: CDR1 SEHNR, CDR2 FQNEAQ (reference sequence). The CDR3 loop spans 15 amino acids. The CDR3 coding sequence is TGTGCCAGCAGCTTCCGACAGGGTACTAATGAAAAACTGTTTTTT. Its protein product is CASSFRQGTNEKLFF.